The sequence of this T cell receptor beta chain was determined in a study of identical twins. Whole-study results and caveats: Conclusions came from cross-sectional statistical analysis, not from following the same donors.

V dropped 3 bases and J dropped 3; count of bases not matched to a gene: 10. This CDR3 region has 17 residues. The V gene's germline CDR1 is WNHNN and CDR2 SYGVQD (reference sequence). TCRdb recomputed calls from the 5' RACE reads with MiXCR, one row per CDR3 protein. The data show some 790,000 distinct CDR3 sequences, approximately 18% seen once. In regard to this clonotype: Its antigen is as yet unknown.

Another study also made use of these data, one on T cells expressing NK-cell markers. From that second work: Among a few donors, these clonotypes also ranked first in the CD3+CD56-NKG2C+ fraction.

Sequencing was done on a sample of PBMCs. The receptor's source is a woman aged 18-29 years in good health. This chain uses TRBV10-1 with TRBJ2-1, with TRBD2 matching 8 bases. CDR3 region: CASSEGGSGSYYNEQFF. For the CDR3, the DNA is TGCGCCAGCAGTGAAGGGGGGAGCGGGAGTTACTACAATGAGCAGTTCTTC.